Below are 7 T cell receptor beta chains sequenced from a single sample in a study of beta chain features in type 1 diabetes. The whole isolated RNA underwent reverse transcription, so sequencing captured expressed TCRB transcripts. Profiled with immunoSEQ multiplex PCR; TCRdb holds only in-frame clones, not every one. This sample has hundreds of thousands of clones, with over 13% found just once. Their recognized antigens are unknown. Overall study findings and caveats: There was a moderate but significant shortening of TCRB CDR3s in all four CD4+ subsets of Type 1 diabetes patients.

The sequencing sample was made of naive CD4+ T cells from blood. Receptor source: a man younger than 35 with type 1 diabetes.

This clone was recorded a few times. The chain recombines TRBV6-1 with TRBJ1-2; D is unclear. Germline V gene lookup returns CDR1 MNHNS and CDR2 SASEGT. The CDR3 contains 15 residues. The V gene lost 0 bases and the J gene lost 4 bases, with 12 bases spanning the gap. The CDR3 DNA reads as TGTGCCAGCAGTGAAGCGCGGAAGGAGCCCTATGGCTACACCTTC. Translation gives CASSEARKEPYGYTF.

This clone was picked up a small number of times. The chain recombines TRBV30 with TRBJ2-1; D tentatively fits TRBD1 or TRBD2 (6 bases each). CDR3 length equals 12 residues. Germline values: CDR1 GTSNPN, CDR2 SVGIG (reference sequence). The V and J ends lost 2 bases and 9 bases respectively, with 11 bases between them. The CDR3 loop is CAWSRTAGEQFF. DNA of the CDR3: TGTGCCTGGAGTCGGACAGCGGGTGAGCAGTTCTTC.

In its sample, this clone was seen a few times. The chain joins TRBV7-8 to TRBJ1-2; D is unresolved. Germline CDR1 and CDR2: SGHVS and FQNEAQ. Deletions cut 5 bases from V and 8 bases from J, with 12 bases between. This CDR3 region has 12 residues. In DNA form, the CDR3 reads TGTGCCAGCAGCCTTACCCCGGGGGGCTACACCTTC. Translated, it gives CASSLTPGGYTF.

This clone has just one count. The V call is TRBV6-5, the J call TRBJ1-4; the D gene is possibly TRBD1 (6 bases). Germline loops: CDR1 MNHEY, CDR2 SVGAGI. The V and J ends lost 5 bases and 2 bases respectively, with 9 bases between them. The CDR3 contains 14 residues. DNA of the CDR3: TGTGCCAGCAGTCGCAGGGGCACTAATGAAAAACTGTTTTTT. As protein: CASSRRGTNEKLFF.

This clone was observed a few times. The rearrangement joins TRBV29-1 to TRBJ2-3; D gene unclear. This CDR3 has 13 residues. V was cut by 5 bases and J by 2 bases, with 11 bases left in between. CDR1 SQVTM and CDR2 ANQGSEA come from the germline V gene. The CDR3 here is CSVQRAYTDTQYF. The CDR3 DNA is TGCAGCGTTCAACGGGCCTACACAGATACGCAGTATTTT.

This chain uses TRBV30 with TRBJ2-5, with 7 bases fitting TRBD2. V was clipped by 2 bases and J by 9 bases; unmatched bases: 6. Germline CDR1 GTSNPN, CDR2 SVGIG (reference sequence). The CDR3 loop spans 12 amino acids. CDR3 in amino acids: CAWSPRGRAQYF. The CDR3 DNA reads TGTGCCTGGAGTCCCCGGGGGAGGGCCCAGTACTTC. The full variable domain, its missing parts supplied by reference TRBV30 and TRBJ2-5, is SQTIHQWPATLVQPVGSPLSLECTVEGTSNPNLYWYRQAAGRGLQLLFYSVGIGQISSEVPQNLSASRPQDRQFILSSKKLLLSDSGFYLCAWSPRGRAQYFGPGTRLLVL.

This clone has just a few counts. The genes are TRBV6-5 and TRBJ2-3, with a weak D call TRBD1 (5 bases). This CDR3 spans 13 amino acids. From germline, CDR1 is MNHEY and CDR2 SVGAGI. V lost 8 bases and J 0 bases, leaving 9 bases between the germline ends. The DNA for the CDR3 is TGTGCCAGCCGACAGCCTAGCACAGATACGCAGTATTTT. It codes for CASRQPSTDTQYF.